This T cell receptor beta chain was recovered during a study of Graves' ophthalmopathy and Graves' hyperthyroidism. Germline V gives CDR1 SEHNR, CDR2 FQNEAQ (reference sequence). V dropped 1 base and J dropped 3 bases, with 13 bases sitting between them. The CDR3 consists of 15 residues. The study amplified TCR beta CDR3 regions using RNA transcripts. RT-PCR with HTBI primers came first, then second-round multiplex PCR. From the multiplex PCR reads, TCRdb called clonotypes with MiXCR, one entry per CDR3 protein. Here the sample spans hundreds of thousands of distinct CDR3 sequences, over 13% being singletons.

The chain links TRBV7-9 to TRBJ2-7, with D uncertain. Material: blood. The origin of this receptor is a woman in her thirties with Graves' ophthalmopathy. In nucleotides, the CDR3 is TGTGCCAGCAGCTTAGGCTCCCGGCAAATCTACGAGCAGTACTTC. Translation: CASSLGSRQIYEQYF.